Each of the 28 T cell receptor beta chains below was sequenced from the same sample in a study of metastatic and nonmetastatic thyroid tumors. TCRdb ran MiXCR on the PCR reads. The table shows about 13,000 clones, with 23% occurring only once. Thyroid surgery was performed in patients who had received no treatment beforehand. Material: adjacent normal tissue. All receptors derive from a female donor with papillary thyroid cancer or a benign thyroid nodule (not recorded which). Some clones in this sample may be carry-over from other donors' samples.

This clone was seen only a few times. This chain joins TRBV27 and TRBJ1-2, with 9 bases aligning to TRBD1. Looked up from germline, CDR1 is MNHEY and CDR2 is SMNVEV (reference sequence). V dropped 4 bases and J dropped 7; count of bases not matched to a gene: 13. There are 16 residues in the CDR3. CDR3 in amino acids: CASSSRPGQGLRGYTF. CDR3 sequence (DNA): TGTGCCAGCAGTTCCCGGCCGGGACAGGGTCTTCGTGGCTACACCTTC.

In its sample, this clone was seen a few times. V usage is TRBV12-3 or TRBV12-4 and J usage is TRBJ2-3; D unresolved. Trimming shortened V by 6 bases and J by 9 bases, and 13 bases separated the two germline ends. The CDR3 extends over 12 amino acids. The CDR3, as DNA: TGTGCCAGCAGGCGAGAGAGAGTCACGCAGTATTTT. It is translated as CASRRERVTQYF.

The chain carries TRBV30 and TRBJ1-1; D gene uncertain. In germline, CDR1 is GTSNPN, CDR2 SVGIG (reference sequence). This CDR3 contains 12 residues. Deletions cut 2 bases from V and 10 bases from J, with 14 bases between. In DNA form, the CDR3 reads TGTGCCTGGAGTCCCGGTGAAGGGCCAGCTTTCTTT. Its protein product is CAWSPGEGPAFF.

This clone has more than one count but fewer than ten. The chain links TRBV6-1 to TRBJ2-3; 9 nucleotides agree with TRBD1. Per the germline V gene, CDR1 is MNHNS and CDR2 is SASEGT. The CDR3 totals 14 residues. J lost 1 base, V lost 5 bases, and 1 base had no gene match. The CDR3 sequence is CASSNRGRTDTQYF. The CDR3 coding sequence is TGTGCCAGCAGTAACAGGGGGCGCACAGATACGCAGTATTTT.

This clone came up many times. This sequence joins TRBV29-1 and TRBJ2-4; TRBD1 aligns across 7 bases. The CDR3 length is 11 residues. Trimming removed 4 bases from V and 8 bases from J; junction bases left unmatched: 2. CDR1 SQVTM and CDR2 ANQGSEA come from the germline V gene. This CDR3 reads CSVGQGDIQYF. The CDR3 region has the DNA TGCAGCGTTGGGCAGGGGGACATTCAGTACTTC.

This chain links TRBV6-1 with TRBJ2-7, with 9 bases fitting TRBD1. Germline V gives CDR1 MNHNS, CDR2 SASEGT. J was trimmed by 0 bases and V by 5 bases; bases with no gene match: 5. The CDR3 spans 15 residues. CDR3 residues: CASSSRQGGSYEQYF. CDR3 in DNA: TGTGCCAGCAGTAGCCGACAGGGGGGCTCCTACGAGCAGTACTTC.

This clone was seen a few times. Different DNA sequences within this sample yield the same CDR3. The chain joins TRBV12-3 or TRBV12-4 to TRBJ2-7; D tentatively fits TRBD1 or TRBD2 (6 bases each). Trimming cost V 11 bases and J 1 base, with 18 bases left between them. There are 14 residues in the CDR3. The DNA of the CDR3 is TGTGCCCTAGTGCAGGGGAGGTCTTCCTACGAGCAGTACTTC. Translation: CALVQGRSSYEQYF.

This clone appeared many times. V and J are TRBV20-1 and TRBJ2-3, with 10 positions matching TRBD2. This CDR3 comprises 16 residues. Germline assignment: CDR1 DFQATT and CDR2 SNEGSKA (reference sequence). The ends lost 6 bases at V and 0 bases at J; junction bases unmatched: 9. The CDR3 loop is CSAFQLAGLSTDTQYF. The CDR3 DNA sequence: TGCAGTGCCTTCCAACTAGCGGGACTTAGCACAGATACGCAGTATTTT.

By sample share, this clone is medium-sized. The rearrangement joins TRBV5-1 to TRBJ2-1; the match to TRBD1 covers 9 bases. This CDR3 comprises 15 residues. Trimming cost V 0 bases and J 9 bases; bases outside gene matches: 7. CDR1 is SGHRS, CDR2 YFSETQ, per germline. The CDR3 DNA is TGCGCCAGCAGCTTGGCCACAGGGGGCATCGGTGAGCAGTTCTTC. Its protein product is CASSLATGGIGEQFF. Full variable domain (remainder filled in from reference TRBV5-1 and TRBJ2-1): KAGVTQTPRYLIKTRGQQVTLSCSPISGHRSVSWYQQTPGQGLQFLFEYFSETQRNKGNFPGRFSGRQFSNSRSEMNVSTLELGDSALYLCASSLATGGIGEQFFGPGTRLTVL.

This clone is medium-sized within its sample. The chain is built from TRBV2 and TRBJ1-1; D is unresolved. This CDR3 spans 14 amino acids. CDR1 SNHLY and CDR2 FYNNEI come from the germline V gene. Trimming removed 5 bases at V and 1 base at J, with 11 bases between. The CDR3 DNA sequence: TGTGCCAGCAGTTCCTTTGGGAGGAACACTGAAGCTTTCTTT. It translates to CASSSFGRNTEAFF.

Details on this clone: Different DNA sequences within this sample yield the same CDR3. The chain has TRBV9 and TRBJ1-1; D is ambiguous. V dropped 3 bases and J dropped 1 base, with 4 bases sitting between them. The CDR3 runs to 12 residues. Germline lookup yields CDR1 SGDLS and CDR2 YYNGEE. The CDR3 loop reads CASSGSNTEAFF. Here the CDR3 DNA reads TGTGCCAGCAGCGGTTCGAACACTGAAGCTTTCTTT.

The chain recombines TRBV2 with TRBJ2-7, with 7 bases that match TRBD1. With V trimmed by 5 bases and J by 0 bases, 7 bases remained unmatched. Looked up from germline, CDR1 is SNHLY and CDR2 is FYNNEI. This CDR3 contains 15 residues. CDR3 sequence: CASSTRQGGSYEQYF. CDR3 bases: TGTGCCAGCAGTACCAGACAGGGCGGCTCCTACGAGCAGTACTTC. The full variable domain, completed using reference TRBV2 and TRBJ2-7, is EPEVTQTPSHQVTQMGQEVILRCVPISNHLYFYWYRQILGQKVEFLVSFYNNEISEKSEIFDDQFSVERPDGSNFTLKIRSTKLEDSAMYFCASSTRQGGSYEQYFGPGTRLTVT.

In the case of this clone: Germline is not matched at one junction end, which may reflect a read error. The V and J genes are TRBV2 and TRBJ2-1, with D tentatively TRBD2 (5 bases). The CDR3 runs 13 residues. CDR1 and CDR2 from the germline V gene are SNHLY and FYNNEI. The CDR3 nucleotides are TGTGCCAGCAGACTTCTACTAGTTTCGGACCCTCGCTTC. Translating it yields CASRLLLVSDPRF.

This sequence joins TRBV20-1 and TRBJ2-2, with 9 bases aligning to TRBD2. The CDR3 extends over 15 amino acids. CDR1 DFQATT and CDR2 SNEGSKA come from the germline V gene (reference sequence). The junction had 8 bases not matched to a gene; V was cut back by 4 bases and J by 5 bases. CDR3 DNA sequence: TGCAGTGCTACCTCAGCGGGAGGAAAGACCGGGGAGCTGTTTTTT. As protein: CSATSAGGKTGELFF.

This clone was detected many times. The chain carries TRBV5-1 and TRBJ1-1; D uncertain. This CDR3 is 14 amino acids long. The V gene lost 1 base and the J gene lost 4 bases, with 11 bases spanning the gap. Germline CDR1 and CDR2: SGHRS and YFSETQ. CDR3 coding DNA: TGCGCCAGCAGCTTGTACGGGCACGGCACTGAAGCTTTCTTT. Translation gives CASSLYGHGTEAFF.

This clone qualifies as medium-sized. V and J are TRBV12-5 and TRBJ2-3; D gene uncertain. The ends were cut back, 3 bases at V and 5 bases at J, with 3 bases in the middle. The CDR3 consists of 11 residues. Germline CDR1 and CDR2: LGHNT and FRNRAP. As DNA, the CDR3 is TGTGCTAGTGGTTTACGAGATACGCAGTATTTT. The encoded protein is CASGLRDTQYF.

This clone is medium-sized by share. The rearrangement uses TRBV19 and TRBJ2-5, with TRBD2 identical over 9 bases. Trimming at V came to 5 bases and at J to 2 bases, leaving 3 bases not matched to a gene. The CDR3 totals 14 residues. In germline, CDR1 is LNHDA, CDR2 SQIVND (reference sequence). The CDR3 loop is CASSHLAGQETQYF. The DNA for the CDR3 is TGTGCCAGTAGTCATCTAGCGGGACAAGAGACCCAGTACTTC.

The chain couples TRBV7-2 to TRBJ2-1; D is undetermined. CDR3 length: 13 amino acids. Germline values: CDR1 SGHTA, CDR2 FQGNSA. Trimming stripped 2 bases from V and 6 bases from J, with 8 bases between. The CDR3 DNA follows: TGTGCCAGCAGCTTATGGGCAGGCAATGAGCAGTTCTTC. It is translated as CASSLWAGNEQFF.

This clone was observed many times. The rearrangement uses TRBV13 and TRBJ2-3, with 8 bases lining up with TRBD2. The CDR3 extends over 14 amino acids. Per germline, CDR1 PRHDT and CDR2 FYEKMQ (reference sequence). Losses at the gene ends were 6 bases for V and 1 base for J; bases not matched to a gene: 3. Here the CDR3 DNA reads TGTGCCAGCAGTGAGACTAGCGGCACAGATACGCAGTATTTT. It is translated as CASSETSGTDTQYF.

This clone was seen more than once but under ten times. The gene calls are TRBV20-1 and TRBJ1-5; D may be TRBD1 (6 bases). Germline CDR1 reads DFQATT; CDR2 reads SNEGSKA (reference sequence). The ends were cut back, 4 bases at V and 4 bases at J, with 17 bases in the middle. This CDR3 contains 15 residues. As DNA, the CDR3 is TGCAGTGCTATTGGACAGCTTAGCATGAATCAGCCCCAGCATTTT. Translated, it gives CSAIGQLSMNQPQHF.

This clone was seen at least ten times. The chain links TRBV5-4 to TRBJ2-1; 11 bases are a match to TRBD2. Per germline, CDR1 SGHNT and CDR2 YYREEE (reference sequence). The CDR3 loop spans 18 amino acids. Unmatched junction bases numbered 14, after V lost 0 bases and J lost 9 bases. This chain's CDR3 is CASSLGGLAGGRFTEQFF. DNA for the CDR3: TGTGCCAGCAGCTTGGGGGGTCTAGCGGGAGGCAGGTTCACTGAGCAGTTCTTC.

The chain uses TRBV12-5 and TRBJ2-3; 14 bases are shared with TRBD2. This CDR3 is 14 amino acids long. Germline CDR1 is LGHNT and CDR2 is FRNRAP. J lost 5 bases, V lost 5 bases, and 0 bases had no gene match. In nucleotides, the CDR3 is TGTGCTAGTGGTGGACTAGCGGGAGGAGATACGCAGTATTTT. Protein product: CASGGLAGGDTQYF.

The CDR3 sequence is CASSGTTGGEQYF. The CDR3 DNA sequence: TGCGCCAGCAGCGGGACTACAGGGGGAGAGCAGTACTTC. The chain is built from TRBV5-1 and TRBJ2-7; weak D call: TRBD1 (8 bases). This CDR3 has 13 amino acids. V lost 4 bases to trimming and J lost 7 bases, with 15 bases between them. Germline V gene lookup returns CDR1 SGHRS and CDR2 YFSETQ. Full variable domain (missing parts from reference TRBV5-1 and TRBJ2-7): KAGVTQTPRYLIKTRGQQVTLSCSPISGHRSVSWYQQTPGQGLQFLFEYFSETQRNKGNFPGRFSGRQFSNSRSEMNVSTLELGDSALYLCASSGTTGGEQYFGPGTRLTVT.

This clone was found many times. The chain is built from TRBV25-1 and TRBJ2-1; weak D call: TRBD2 (7 bases). V lost 4 bases, J lost 7 bases, and 20 bases lay in between. Germline-derived CDR1 and CDR2 are MGHDK and SYGVNS. The CDR3 runs 16 residues. This CDR3 reads CASSVSWGGALNEQFF. The CDR3 nucleotides are TGTGCCAGCAGTGTATCTTGGGGGGGCGCGTTGAATGAGCAGTTCTTC.

To note about this clone: Germline is not matched at one junction end, which may reflect a read error. The chain uses TRBV20-1 and TRBJ2-7, with TRBD2 matching over 7 bases. This CDR3 spans 16 amino acids. Germline CDR1 reads DFQATT; CDR2 reads SNEGSKA (reference sequence). CDR3 DNA sequence: TGCAGTACTAGGGGAGCGGGGTGGGATTCCTCCTACGAGCAGTACTTC. This gives the protein CSTRGAGWDSSYEQYF.

This clone has at least ten counts. This sequence joins TRBV7-2 and TRBJ1-2; D not resolved. The germline CDR1 and CDR2 sequences are SGHTA and FQGNSA. The CDR3 runs to 14 residues. V lost 2 bases and J lost 2, with 9 bases in between. The CDR3 DNA follows: TGTGCCAGCAGCTTATCCACGGCGAACTATGGCTACACCTTC. Translation: CASSLSTANYGYTF.

Concerning this clone itself: Relative to the germline gene, one junction end is altered; a read error may explain this. This chain uses TRBV20-1 with TRBJ2-7; a weak D match, TRBD2 (6 bases). CDR3 length: 16 amino acids. CDR1 is DFQATT and CDR2 is SNEGSKA in the germline V gene (reference sequence). In DNA, the CDR3 is TGCGGTGCTAGGGAGGCTGGCACGGGAGTAACGTACGAGCAGTACTTC. Residues: CGAREAGTGVTYEQYF.

The chain uses TRBV2 and TRBJ2-7, with a possible D match to TRBD2 (5 bases). The germline gives CDR1 SNHLY, CDR2 FYNNEI. The CDR3 is 13 amino acids. V lost 4 bases and J lost 5, with 12 bases in between. The CDR3 loop is CASSGRTEDEQYF. The CDR3 DNA sequence: TGTGCCAGCAGTGGAAGGACGGAGGACGAGCAGTACTTC.